This T cell receptor beta chain was recovered during a study of blood T cell repertoires in COVID-19. For the study at large: The cDNA or gDNA used as material had been derived from T cells, B-cell-depleted T cells, or PBMCs.

V shed 1 base and J 7 bases; nucleotides not matched to a gene: 6. Germline V gene sequence: CDR1 LGHDT, CDR2 YNNKEL (reference sequence). CDR3 length: 15 residues. Per the original methods: Nucleated cell number was recorded as an estimate derived from reference gene primer amplification. Produced via immunoSEQ multiplex PCR; TCRdb's table is partial and in-frame only. D and trimming come from the DNA, and the V and J calls and clone size come from that table. The data hold some 140,000 clones, with less than 80% observed a single time. The rearrangement joins TRBV3-1 (or the pseudogene TRBV3-2) to TRBJ1-5; 8 bases align to TRBD1. Sequenced input: peripheral blood. The clonotype originates from a man aged 55 to 69 with acute or convalescent COVID-19. The CDR3 region has the DNA TGTGCCAGCAGCCAAGGCCGACAGGGGACACAGCCCCAGCATTTT. Its protein is CASSQGRQGTQPQHF.